This T cell receptor (beta chain) was observed in a study of read filtering for tumor transcriptome and immune sequencing. Study-level background: Revised staging placed eight or nine patients in R-ISS I, around 15 in II, six or seven in III. RNA-seq yielded only roughly 80 to 1,400 TCR reads, IR-seq about 4.05 to 11 million.

CDR3 length: 11 residues. The germline CDR1 and CDR2 sequences are MNHNS and SASEGT. From roughly 390 ng of RNA, a library with molecular barcoded alpha/delta and beta/gamma adaptors was made. TCRdb recomputed calls from the reads with MiXCR, one row per CDR3 protein. The sample includes some 120,000 distinct CDR3 sequences, over 10% of them seen just once. This clonotype appeared many times. At one boundary the junction diverges from the germline segment, which might be a read error. This chain connects TRBV6-1 to TRBJ2-6; D is undetermined. Sequenced input: a population of CD138-negative cells sorted from bone marrow. The TCR sequence derives from a donor older than 35 with multiple myeloma. CDR3 sequence (DNA): TGTGCCAGCAGTGAAGCGCGTTTTTCGGCTTTC. Residues: CASSEARFSAF.